Described below is a single TCR beta chain sequence and its context. This entry belongs to a study of Ad26.COV2.S vaccination and SARS-CoV-2 variants. Across the whole study: Of the COV1001 trial arms, the Ad26.COV2.S arm included the donor.

CDR3 length equals 15 residues. Trimming at V came to 8 bases and at J to 3 bases, leaving 9 bases not matched to a gene. Per the germline V gene, CDR1 is SGHRS and CDR2 is YFSETQ. Generated by immunoSEQ multiplex PCR, the TCRdb table keeps only in-frame clones and is missing some. The table shows roughly 300,000 clones, with around 88% occurring only once. The sample's treatment: 15 to 20 received Ad26.COV2.S at low or high dose, single or two shots; about 5 received placebo; per-sample allocation not given. Following the first vaccine or placebo injection, samples were taken on day 63. This material consisted of peripheral blood, taken in a trial of Ad26.COV2.S vaccine versus placebo. This chain links TRBV5-1 with TRBJ2-2; TRBD1 matches at 8 bases. This clonotype originated in a person aged 18-60 years who received the Ad26.COV2.S COVID-19 vaccine or a placebo. CDR3 sequence: CASTPGQVHTGELFF. The CDR3 nucleotides read TGCGCCAGTACCCCGGGACAGGTTCACACCGGGGAGCTGTTTTTT.